The clone carrying this T cell receptor beta chain was recorded many times. The antigen remains undetermined. The CDR3 extends over 16 amino acids. This entry belongs to a study of T cells after yellow fever vaccination. Study information: The authors prepared low-cell-number fractions using SMART-Seq v4 Ultra Low Input. Study results and caveats: Reappearing after the booster were most of the clones from primary vaccination (less than 98% CD4, 88% CD8).

Template-switching 5'RACE yielded the TCR cDNA; a universal primer site and UMIs were added in the process. TCRdb ran MiXCR on the 5' RACE reads and lists one entry per CDR3 protein. This sample yields some 100,000 distinct CDR3 sequences, of which 7.2% are seen a single time; over 2.5% belongs to the top ten. The chain uses TRBV21-1 and TRBJ2-2. TRBV21-1 is reported as a pseudogene. The receptor comes from a man aged 18 to 30 who received the YFV17D yellow fever vaccine. The starting material was CD4+ T cells sorted from PBMCs, obtained around 45 days after the first yellow fever vaccination. The CDR3 DNA is TGTGCCAGCAGCAAAGCTGAGACGGCGAACACCGGGGAGCTGTTTTTT. Protein product: CASSKAETANTGELFF.